This T cell receptor (beta chain) was sequenced for a study of tumor-infiltrating lymphocytes in localized non-small cell lung cancer. Study-wide findings and caveats: Different pieces of the same tissue went to different assays, confounding technical variation with intratumor heterogeneity.

This clone was counted only a few times. What it binds is not known. Germline V gene lookup returns CDR1 MNHEY and CDR2 SVGAGI. V was clipped by 7 bases and J by 5 bases; unmatched bases: 9. The CDR3 spans 15 residues. Sequenced by immunoSEQ multiplex PCR; TCRdb stores in-frame clones only, minus some. The sample contains roughly 12,000 clones, around 64% of which appear only once. The sample consisted of uninvolved lung tissue not adjacent to the tumor. The receptor was isolated from a human donor with non-small cell lung cancer. V gene TRBV6-5 combines with J gene TRBJ2-2; TRBD2 aligns across 8 bases. The CDR3 bases are TGTGCCAGCACCATGGGAGCGGGAGTTACCGGGGAGCTGTTTTTT. This codes for CASTMGAGVTGELFF.